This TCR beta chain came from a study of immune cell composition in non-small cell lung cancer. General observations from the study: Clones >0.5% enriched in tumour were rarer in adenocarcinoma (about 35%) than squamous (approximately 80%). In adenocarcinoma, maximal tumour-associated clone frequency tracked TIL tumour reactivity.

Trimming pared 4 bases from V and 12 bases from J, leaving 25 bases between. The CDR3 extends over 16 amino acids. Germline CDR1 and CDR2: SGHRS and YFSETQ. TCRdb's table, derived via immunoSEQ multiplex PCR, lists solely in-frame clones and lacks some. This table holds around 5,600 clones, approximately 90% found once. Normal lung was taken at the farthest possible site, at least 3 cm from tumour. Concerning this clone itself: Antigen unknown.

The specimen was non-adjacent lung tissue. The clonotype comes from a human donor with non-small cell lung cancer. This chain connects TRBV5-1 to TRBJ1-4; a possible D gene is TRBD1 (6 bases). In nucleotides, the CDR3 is TGCGCCAGCAGCCCTCAACCGGGACAAGGGGCCGGCGAACTGTTTTTT. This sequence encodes CASSPQPGQGAGELFF.